These 25 T cell receptor beta chains share one sample of origin, sequenced in a study of T cell responses to AZD1222 COVID-19 vaccine. Sequenced by immunoSEQ multiplex PCR; TCRdb stores in-frame clones only, minus some. Among 200,000 to 300,000 clones, 90% to 95% were seen once, and the ten largest hold 0.5% to 0.7%. Material: peripheral blood, obtained on day 0 of AZD1222 vaccination. These receptors all stem from an adult in good health.

DNA for the CDR3: TGTGCCAGCAGTTATCGCCCGGGTTGGGCCCTGGCTGAAGCTTTCTTT. Translating it yields CASSYRPGWALAEAFF. The gene calls are TRBV6-2 or TRBV6-3 and TRBJ1-1; unclear D gene. The germline CDR1 and CDR2 sequences are MNHEY and SVGEGT. The CDR3 extends over 16 amino acids. Trimming removed 3 bases from V and 6 bases from J, with 20 bases in between.

The V and J genes are TRBV2 and TRBJ2-3; 8 nucleotides line up with TRBD1. Germline V lookup: CDR1 SNHLY, CDR2 FYNNEI. The V segment lost 5 bases and the J segment 1 base; nucleotides outside the gene matches: 5. The CDR3 spans 15 residues. The CDR3 sequence: CASSPTGAGTDTQYF. In DNA, the CDR3 is TGTGCCAGCAGTCCGACAGGGGCCGGCACAGATACGCAGTATTTT.

The chain has TRBV19 and TRBJ2-3; a weak D match, TRBD2 (6 bases). V was cut by 3 bases and J by 6 bases, with 7 bases left in between. Germline V CDR1 and CDR2: LNHDA, SQIVND (reference sequence). The CDR3 is 12 residues long. CDR3 in amino acids: CASSIGGDTQYF. The CDR3 bases are TGTGCCAGTAGTATTGGGGGGGATACGCAGTATTTT.

In DNA, the CDR3 is TGTGCCAGCATGGGTTCTAACTATGGCTACACCTTC. Translating gives CASMGSNYGYTF. The chain has TRBV28 and TRBJ1-2; D unresolved. Germline V gene sequence: CDR1 MDHEN, CDR2 SYDVKM. Trimming stripped 7 bases from V and 0 bases from J, with 6 bases between. This CDR3 has 12 amino acids.

The genes are TRBV9 and TRBJ2-1; possibly TRBD1 for D (6 bases). The germline V gene has CDR1 SGDLS and CDR2 YYNGEE. The CDR3 extends over 14 amino acids. V gave up 1 base and J gave up 4 bases, with 9 bases separating them. This chain's CDR3 is CASSVQGQYNEQFF. The CDR3 nucleotides are TGTGCCAGCAGCGTACAGGGGCAATACAATGAGCAGTTCTTC.

The V and J genes are TRBV5-4 and TRBJ2-7; D is unclear. V lost 0 bases and J 3 bases, leaving 13 bases between the germline ends. This CDR3 has 15 residues. Germline V gene sequence: CDR1 SGHNT, CDR2 YYREEE (reference sequence). CDR3 in DNA: TGTGCCAGCAGCTTGGAAGGGCACAGTATCTACGAGCAGTACTTC. It translates to CASSLEGHSIYEQYF. Full variable domain (remainder filled in from reference TRBV5-4 and TRBJ2-7): ETGVTQSPTHLIKTRGQQVTLRCSSQSGHNTVSWYQQALGQGPQFIFQYYREEENGRGNFPPRFSGLQFPNYSSELNVNALELDDSALYLCASSLEGHSIYEQYFGPGTRLTVT.

The rearrangement uses TRBV19 and TRBJ2-7, with 12 bases aligning to TRBD1. The CDR3 covers 15 residues. CDR1 is LNHDA, CDR2 SQIVND, per germline (reference sequence). The junction had 10 bases not matched to a gene; V was cut back by 9 bases and J by 4 bases. The CDR3 DNA is TGTGCCAGCAAACCGGGACAGGGGGCTCAGTACGAGCAGTACTTC. Protein product: CASKPGQGAQYEQYF. Together with reference TRBV19 and TRBJ2-7, the CDR3 gives the full variable domain: DGGITQSPKYLFRKEGQNVTLSCEQNLNHDAMYWYRQDPGQGLRLIYYSQIVNDFQKGDIAEGYSVSREKKESFPLTVTSAQKNPTAFYLCASKPGQGAQYEQYFGPGTRLTVT.

The chain combines TRBV7-2 with TRBJ1-2, with 9 bases fitting TRBD1. Per the germline V gene, CDR1 is SGHTA and CDR2 is FQGNSA. This CDR3 region has 17 residues. The V gene end was trimmed by 5 bases and the J gene end by 3 bases; junction bases not matched to a gene: 13. The CDR3 spells CASSQRAGTGQDYGYTF. CDR3 coding DNA: TGTGCCAGCAGCCAAAGGGCGGGGACAGGGCAGGACTATGGCTACACCTTC.

J is TRBJ1-1 and V is TRBV7-9; TRBD1 is a possible D gene (5 bases). Germline assignment: CDR1 SEHNR and CDR2 FQNEAQ (reference sequence). This CDR3 comprises 16 residues. V was pared by 4 bases and J by 0 bases, with 15 bases between. The CDR3 nucleotides read TGTGCCAGCAGCTACCCACCGGGACGACTGAACACTGAAGCTTTCTTT. Translating it yields CASSYPPGRLNTEAFF.

The rearrangement links TRBV25-1 to TRBJ1-2; D remains unclear. The CDR3 length is 14 residues. V lost 4 bases and J lost 6, with 15 bases in between. Germline loops: CDR1 MGHDK, CDR2 SYGVNS. The CDR3, as DNA: TGTGCCAGCAGTGGTGGACGGCAGAAGGATGGCTACACCTTC. This sequence encodes CASSGGRQKDGYTF.

The chain carries TRBV30 and TRBJ1-6; D gene unclear. Germline V lookup: CDR1 GTSNPN, CDR2 SVGIG (reference sequence). The CDR3 contains 13 residues. Trimming removed 0 bases at V and 5 bases at J, with 5 bases between. The CDR3 is CAWSVPNNSPLHF. CDR3 nucleotide sequence: TGTGCCTGGAGTGTGCCCAATAATTCACCCCTCCACTTT.

This chain connects TRBV19 to TRBJ1-1; D not certain. Germline V gene sequence: CDR1 LNHDA, CDR2 SQIVND (reference sequence). The CDR3 runs 14 residues. Deletions cut 3 bases from V and 1 base from J, with 9 bases between. CDR3 nucleotide sequence: TGTGCCAGTAGTATTAACCGACGGAACACTGAAGCTTTCTTT. Residues: CASSINRRNTEAFF.

The gene calls are TRBV19 and TRBJ1-5; D is unresolved. The V end was cut by 4 bases, the J end by 1 base, with 8 bases between. This CDR3 is built from 14 residues. Germline assignment: CDR1 LNHDA and CDR2 SQIVND (reference sequence). The chain's CDR3 is CASSSFGSNQPQHF. Here the CDR3 DNA reads TGTGCCAGTAGTAGTTTCGGGAGCAATCAGCCCCAGCATTTT. The complete variable domain, with remaining parts taken from reference TRBV19 and TRBJ1-5, reads DGGITQSPKYLFRKEGQNVTLSCEQNLNHDAMYWYRQDPGQGLRLIYYSQIVNDFQKGDIAEGYSVSREKKESFPLTVTSAQKNPTAFYLCASSSFGSNQPQHFGDGTRLSIL.

The genes are TRBV2 and TRBJ1-4; 8 nucleotides line up with TRBD1. This CDR3 is built from 13 residues. The germline CDR1 and CDR2 sequences are SNHLY and FYNNEI. V dropped 11 bases and J dropped 8; count of bases not matched to a gene: 10. Here the CDR3 reads CAGRQGSGEKLFF. For the CDR3, the DNA is TGTGCCGGACGACAGGGGTCGGGGGAAAAACTGTTTTTT.

This clone was seen just once. The chain uses TRBV19 and TRBJ2-2, with D hard to call. V was pared by 5 bases and J by 4 bases, with 5 bases between. The CDR3 has 12 amino acids. Germline V CDR1 and CDR2: LNHDA, SQIVND (reference sequence). Here the CDR3 reads CASSLITGELFF. CDR3 sequence (DNA): TGTGCCAGTAGTCTAATCACCGGGGAGCTGTTTTTT.

This clone was picked up one time. The chain is built from TRBV5-4 and TRBJ2-7; TRBD1 matches 7 bases. Trimming removed 4 bases from V and 3 bases from J; junction bases left unmatched: 4. The CDR3 length is 13 residues. Germline V gene sequence: CDR1 SGHNT, CDR2 YYREEE (reference sequence). CDR3 protein: CASSRDRDYEQYF. Written as DNA, the CDR3 is TGTGCCAGCAGCAGGGACAGAGACTACGAGCAGTACTTC.

The chain recombines TRBV4-2 with TRBJ2-5, with TRBD2 identical over 11 bases. The trim removed 4 bases at V and 2 bases at J, leaving 3 bases unmatched. The CDR3 loop spans 15 amino acids. CDR1 LGHNA and CDR2 YNFKEQ come from the germline V gene. The CDR3 nucleotides are TGTGCCAGCAGCCCCCGGACTAGCGGGCAAGAGACCCAGTACTTC. Amino acid sequence: CASSPRTSGQETQYF.

The rearrangement uses TRBV12-3 or TRBV12-4 and TRBJ2-1, with D unclear. V gave up 8 bases and J gave up 7 bases, with 12 bases separating them. This CDR3 is 12 amino acids long. As DNA, the CDR3 is TGTGCCAGCCGACTCGTCCTAAATGAGCAGTTCTTC. It codes for CASRLVLNEQFF.

The V and J genes are TRBV12-3 or TRBV12-4 and TRBJ2-7; tentatively, D is TRBD2 (6 bases). Trimming removed 6 bases at V and 3 bases at J, with 12 bases between. This CDR3 is 13 amino acids long. This CDR3 is CASSLTDYYEQYF. CDR3 nucleotides: TGTGCCAGCAGCCTAACGGACTACTACGAGCAGTACTTC.

This sequence joins TRBV12-3 or TRBV12-4 and TRBJ1-1; D unresolved. The CDR3 spans 13 residues. Trimming took off 6 bases at V and 4 bases at J, with 12 bases between the two ends. The CDR3, as DNA: TGTGCCAGCAGACCGACCCCTACCACTGAAGCTTTCTTT. Its translation: CASRPTPTTEAFF.

This chain joins TRBV14 and TRBJ1-2; maybe TRBD1 (5 bases). CDR1 is SGHDN and CDR2 is FVKESK in the germline V gene. The CDR3 loop spans 13 amino acids. The V gene lost 4 bases and the J gene lost 6 bases, with 12 bases spanning the gap. The CDR3 sequence: CASSLRGLDGYTF. CDR3 sequence (DNA): TGTGCCAGCAGCCTCCGGGGACTGGATGGCTACACCTTC.

The J gene is TRBJ1-5, the V gene TRBV19; the D is unclear. V gave up 7 bases and J gave up 5 bases, with 12 bases separating them. This CDR3 is built from 13 residues. CDR1 and CDR2 from the germline V gene are LNHDA and SQIVND (reference sequence). Here the CDR3 reads CASTLGSDQPQHF. As DNA, the CDR3 is TGTGCCAGTACCTTGGGGTCGGATCAGCCCCAGCATTTT. The full variable domain, completed using reference TRBV19 and TRBJ1-5, is DGGITQSPKYLFRKEGQNVTLSCEQNLNHDAMYWYRQDPGQGLRLIYYSQIVNDFQKGDIAEGYSVSREKKESFPLTVTSAQKNPTAFYLCASTLGSDQPQHFGDGTRLSIL.

V gene TRBV23-1 combines with J gene TRBJ1-4; weak D call: TRBD1 (5 bases). TRBV23-1 is an ORF for which the function is uncertain. The CDR3 is made up of 14 amino acids. V was cut by 9 bases and J by 4 bases, with 15 bases left in between. The CDR3 spells CARDPGHNNEKLFF. CDR3 coding DNA: TGCGCCAGGGACCCCGGACACAATAATGAAAAACTGTTTTTT.

The rearrangement links TRBV7-6 to TRBJ2-7; 7 bases line up with TRBD1. This CDR3 has 15 residues. Trimming cost V 1 base and J 4 bases; bases outside gene matches: 7. Germline values: CDR1 SGHVS, CDR2 FNYEAQ. The CDR3 bases are TGTGCCAGCAGCTTAGTGAAAGGGGGCCGGTACGAGCAGTACTTC. This encodes CASSLVKGGRYEQYF.

This clone appeared once. The CDR3 is CASSELSTGNYGYTF. CDR3 bases: TGTGCCAGCAGTGAACTATCGACGGGTAACTATGGCTACACCTTC. This chain links TRBV6-1 with TRBJ1-2; D is uncertain. CDR1 is MNHNS and CDR2 is SASEGT in the germline V gene. Trimming took 2 bases from V and 1 from J, leaving 11 bases between them. This CDR3 spans 15 amino acids.